This T cell receptor beta chain emerged from a study of blood T cell repertoires in COVID-19. Study information: Material from acute and convalescent COVID-19 was sourced from the United States, Italy and Spain. PBMCs, B-cell-depleted T cells, or T cells were the source of the cDNA or gDNA that made up the material.

The authors' processing: Researchers report that nucleated cell counts were estimated from reference gene primer amplification. The repertoire was sequenced with immunoSEQ multiplex PCR; TCRdb's copy has only in-frame clones and lacks some. From that table come the V and J calls and clone size; the DNA was used to work out D and trimming. The data hold about 22,000 clones, with 91% observed a single time. This clonotype was sampled from a woman in her 70s with active COVID-19. Sequencing was performed on peripheral blood.

The CDR3 is CASSLAVQETQYF. CDR3 in DNA: TGTGCCAGCTCACTAGCGGTACAAGAGACCCAGTACTTC. The V and J genes are TRBV18 and TRBJ2-5; D is possibly TRBD2 (6 bases). V gave up 4 bases and J gave up 2 bases, with 8 bases separating them. The germline V gene encodes CDR1 KGHSH and CDR2 LQKENI. The CDR3 is 13 amino acids.